Listed below are T cell receptor beta chains from one sample, sequenced in a study of shared clonotypes between healthy human individuals. The method was immunoSEQ multiplex PCR; TCRdb's version includes in-frame clones alone and lacks a portion of them. The sample lists around 2,000,000 clones; roughly 91% were seen once. Sequencing was performed on naive CD8+ T cells from PBMCs. These receptor sequences come from a man aged 18 to 30 in good health. Some clones in this sample may be carry-over from other donors' samples. The CDR3 runs from the conserved cysteine through the conserved F or W. A D gene is named only where the DNA matches it firmly. A clone size is listed for some rows: how often the clone was seen (once, few, many), or a class if it is expanded.

clone_size: NA
d_call: NA
j_call: TRBJ2-7
v_call: TRBV4-2
cdr3_aa: CASSHRSTRDTYEQYF
cdr3_nt: TGTGCCAGCAGCCACCGCAGCACCAGGGATACCTACGAGCAGTACTTC

clone_size: NA
d_call: NA
j_call: TRBJ1-1
v_call: TRBV4-1
cdr3_aa: CASSQIGRPIEAFF
cdr3_nt: TGCGCCAGCAGCCAAATAGGTAGGCCCATTGAAGCCTTCTTT

clone_size: NA
d_call: TRBD2
j_call: TRBJ2-2
v_call: TRBV4-1
cdr3_aa: CASSQGTSGALGTGELFF
cdr3_nt: TGCGCCAGCAGCCAGGGGACTAGCGGGGCTCTGGGCACCGGGGAGCTGTTTTTT

clone_size: NA
d_call: NA
j_call: TRBJ1-5
v_call: TRBV27
cdr3_aa: CATPLRRQF
cdr3_nt: TGTGCCACCCCTTTGAGACGACAATTT

clone_size: NA
d_call: TRBD2
j_call: TRBJ2-1
v_call: TRBV9
cdr3_aa: CASSVVLAGGSNEQFF
cdr3_nt: TGTGCCAGCAGCGTAGTACTAGCGGGAGGGTCCAATGAGCAGTTCTTC

clone_size: once
d_call: TRBD1
j_call: TRBJ1-2
v_call: TRBV4-1
cdr3_aa: CASSQEPRTGVRGYTF
cdr3_nt: TGCGCCAGCAGCCAAGAACCAAGGACAGGGGTACGAGGCTACACCTTC

clone_size: once
d_call: NA
j_call: TRBJ2-7
v_call: TRBV7-6
cdr3_aa: CASSLYLGGNGEQYF
cdr3_nt: TGTGCCAGCAGCCTCTACTTGGGGGGCAACGGCGAGCAGTACTTC

clone_size: once
d_call: NA
j_call: TRBJ2-7
v_call: TRBV27
cdr3_aa: CASSLSAGYEQYF
cdr3_nt: TGTGCCAGCAGTTTATCTGCAGGGTACGAGCAGTACTTC

clone_size: once
d_call: TRBD2
j_call: TRBJ2-1
v_call: TRBV5-1
cdr3_aa: CASSPPGAGGYNEQFF
cdr3_nt: TGCGCCAGCAGCCCACCGGGAGCGGGAGGTTACAATGAGCAGTTCTTC

clone_size: NA
d_call: NA
j_call: TRBJ2-7
v_call: TRBV11-3
cdr3_aa: CASSLQGDYEQYF
cdr3_nt: TGTGCCAGCAGCTTACAGGGAGACTACGAGCAGTACTTC

clone_size: NA
d_call: NA
j_call: TRBJ1-1
v_call: TRBV5-1
cdr3_aa: CASSSTSTSNTEAFF
cdr3_nt: TGCGCCAGCAGCTCCACCTCGACTTCGAACACTGAAGCTTTCTTT

clone_size: NA
d_call: NA
j_call: TRBJ1-2
v_call: TRBV5-6
cdr3_aa: CASNDWSGGWYGYTF
cdr3_nt: TGTGCCAGCAACGACTGGTCGGGGGGATGGTATGGCTACACCTTC

clone_size: NA
d_call: NA
j_call: TRBJ2-7
v_call: TRBV7-9
cdr3_aa: CASSSVSYEQYF
cdr3_nt: TGTGCCAGCAGCTCCGTATCCTACGAGCAGTACTTC

clone_size: NA
d_call: NA
j_call: TRBJ2-5
v_call: TRBV20-1
cdr3_aa: CSARMETQYF
cdr3_nt: TGCAGTGCTAGAATGGAGACCCAGTACTTC

clone_size: NA
d_call: NA
j_call: TRBJ1-1
v_call: TRBV21-1
cdr3_aa: CASSKAGRVNTEAFF
cdr3_nt: TGTGCCAGCAGCAAAGCGGGCCGTGTGAACACTGAAGCTTTCTTT

clone_size: once
d_call: TRBD1
j_call: TRBJ2-7
v_call: TRBV2
cdr3_aa: CAIHKDGDSSYEQYF
cdr3_nt: TGTGCCATCCATAAAGATGGGGACAGTAGCTACGAGCAGTACTTC

clone_size: NA
d_call: TRBD1
j_call: TRBJ1-2
v_call: TRBV4-3
cdr3_aa: CASSQVTGDNYGYTF
cdr3_nt: TGCGCCAGCAGCCAAGTGACAGGGGACAACTATGGCTACACCTTC

clone_size: NA
d_call: NA
j_call: TRBJ2-5
v_call: TRBV28
cdr3_aa: CASSLNDRTFQETQYF
cdr3_nt: TGTGCCAGCAGCCTCAACGACAGGACCTTCCAAGAGACCCAGTACTTC

clone_size: NA
d_call: NA
j_call: TRBJ2-5
v_call: TRBV10-1
cdr3_aa: CASRSSGTICGETQYF
cdr3_nt: TGCGCCAGCAGAAGTAGCGGTACCATATGTGGGGAGACCCAGTACTTC

clone_size: NA
d_call: NA
j_call: TRBJ2-7
v_call: TRBV30
cdr3_aa: CAWKTIGNEQYF
cdr3_nt: TGTGCCTGGAAAACCATCGGGAACGAGCAGTACTTC

clone_size: NA
d_call: NA
j_call: TRBJ2-2
v_call: TRBV28
cdr3_aa: CASKSLGSYLGGELFF
cdr3_nt: TGTGCCAGCAAATCCCTTGGGTCCTACTTGGGCGGGGAGCTGTTTTTT

clone_size: NA
d_call: NA
j_call: TRBJ2-7
v_call: TRBV10-3
cdr3_aa: CAISAANYEQYF
cdr3_nt: TGTGCCATCAGCGCGGCAAACTACGAGCAGTACTTC

clone_size: NA
d_call: TRBD1
j_call: TRBJ2-1
v_call: TRBV7-9
cdr3_aa: CASSSGTGYNEQFF
cdr3_nt: TGTGCCAGCAGCTCAGGGACAGGATACAATGAGCAGTTCTTC

clone_size: NA
d_call: TRBD1
j_call: TRBJ2-1
v_call: TRBV4-3
cdr3_aa: CASSQKQGASYNEQFF
cdr3_nt: TGCGCCAGCAGCCAAAAACAGGGGGCTTCCTACAATGAGCAGTTCTTC

clone_size: NA
d_call: TRBD1
j_call: TRBJ2-5
v_call: TRBV7-9
cdr3_aa: CASSSGTEVAQETQYF
cdr3_nt: TGTGCCAGCAGCTCCGGGACAGAGGTGGCCCAAGAGACCCAGTACTTC

clone_size: once
d_call: NA
j_call: TRBJ1-1
v_call: TRBV5-4
cdr3_aa: CASSGGSPVAEAFF
cdr3_nt: TGTGCCAGCAGCGGGGGATCCCCGGTCGCTGAAGCTTTCTTT

clone_size: once
d_call: TRBD1
j_call: TRBJ1-2
v_call: TRBV19
cdr3_aa: CASSPRSPGQGDGYTF
cdr3_nt: TGTGCCAGTAGTCCCCGGTCCCCCGGACAGGGGGATGGCTACACCTTC

clone_size: NA
d_call: NA
j_call: TRBJ1-5
v_call: TRBV13
cdr3_aa: CASSLAPHQPQHF
cdr3_nt: TGTGCCAGCAGCTTAGCACCCCATCAGCCCCAGCATTTT

clone_size: once
d_call: TRBD2
j_call: TRBJ2-1
v_call: TRBV30
cdr3_aa: CAWSVLAGSYEQFF
cdr3_nt: TGTGCCTGGAGTGTTCTAGCGGGATCATATGAGCAGTTCTTC

clone_size: NA
d_call: NA
j_call: TRBJ1-2
v_call: TRBV5-1
cdr3_aa: CASSSQGSGYGYTF
cdr3_nt: TGCGCCAGCAGCTCGCAGGGGTCTGGGTATGGCTACACCTTC

clone_size: NA
d_call: NA
j_call: TRBJ2-1
v_call: TRBV7-6
cdr3_aa: CASSSLALSYNEQFF
cdr3_nt: TGTGCCAGCAGCTCTCTAGCGTTATCCTACAATGAGCAGTTCTTC

clone_size: once
d_call: NA
j_call: TRBJ2-1
v_call: TRBV2
cdr3_aa: CASRPIGGGHEQFF
cdr3_nt: TGTGCCAGCAGACCGATTGGGGGGGGGCATGAGCAGTTCTTC

clone_size: NA
d_call: TRBD2
j_call: TRBJ2-7
v_call: TRBV4-3
cdr3_aa: CASSQGTGTRTSYEQYF
cdr3_nt: TGCGCCAGCAGCCAAGGGACCGGGACTAGGACCTCCTACGAGCAGTACTTC

clone_size: NA
d_call: TRBD2
j_call: TRBJ2-7
v_call: TRBV4-2
cdr3_aa: CASSMGLAEYEQYF
cdr3_nt: TGTGCCAGCAGCATGGGACTAGCGGAATACGAGCAGTACTTC

clone_size: once
d_call: TRBD2
j_call: TRBJ2-3
v_call: TRBV2
cdr3_aa: CASSGEGNKRSSTDTQYF
cdr3_nt: TGTGCCAGCAGTGGGGAGGGTAACAAGCGGTCTAGCACAGATACGCAGTATTTT

clone_size: NA
d_call: NA
j_call: TRBJ2-7
v_call: TRBV27
cdr3_aa: CASSFTGMGYEQYF
cdr3_nt: TGTGCCAGCAGTTTCACGGGGATGGGCTACGAGCAGTACTTC

clone_size: once
d_call: NA
j_call: TRBJ1-2
v_call: TRBV6-1
cdr3_aa: CASSDRQDNGYTF
cdr3_nt: TGTGCCAGCAGTGACCGGCAGGACAATGGCTACACCTTC

clone_size: NA
d_call: TRBD2
j_call: TRBJ2-1
v_call: TRBV4-3
cdr3_aa: CASSPTSGSSYEQFF
cdr3_nt: TGCGCCAGCAGCCCGACTAGCGGGAGTTCCTATGAGCAGTTCTTC

clone_size: NA
d_call: NA
j_call: TRBJ1-5
v_call: TRBV19
cdr3_aa: CASSIGQINQPQHF
cdr3_nt: TGTGCCAGTAGTATCGGGCAGATTAATCAGCCCCAGCATTTT

clone_size: NA
d_call: TRBD2
j_call: TRBJ2-3
v_call: TRBV13
cdr3_aa: CASSGRAGGSEGRATDTQYF
cdr3_nt: TGTGCCAGCAGCGGACGAGCGGGAGGCTCGGAGGGTAGGGCCACAGATACGCAGTATTTT

clone_size: NA
d_call: TRBD1
j_call: TRBJ2-7
v_call: TRBV7-9
cdr3_aa: CASSASGTGGYEQYF
cdr3_nt: TGTGCCAGCAGCGCCTCTGGTACAGGGGGCTACGAGCAGTACTTC

clone_size: NA
d_call: NA
j_call: TRBJ1-1
v_call: TRBV19
cdr3_aa: CASSIGQTNTEAFF
cdr3_nt: TGTGCCAGTAGTATAGGACAGACAAACACTGAAGCTTTCTTT

clone_size: NA
d_call: NA
j_call: TRBJ1-5
v_call: TRBV7-9
cdr3_aa: CASTEGVNQPQHF
cdr3_nt: TGTGCCAGCACCGAGGGGGTTAATCAGCCCCAGCATTTT

clone_size: few
d_call: NA
j_call: TRBJ1-5
v_call: TRBV4-1
cdr3_aa: CASTTLQGGQPQHF
cdr3_nt: TGCGCCAGCACCACATTACAGGGCGGTCAGCCCCAGCATTTT

clone_size: NA
d_call: NA
j_call: TRBJ1-1
v_call: TRBV27
cdr3_aa: CASSLSQGANTEAFF
cdr3_nt: TGTGCCAGCAGTTTATCGCAGGGAGCGAACACTGAAGCTTTCTTT

clone_size: NA
d_call: TRBD1
j_call: TRBJ1-4
v_call: TRBV10-3
cdr3_aa: CAISDPGQGLIGEKLFF
cdr3_nt: TGTGCCATCAGTGATCCGGGACAGGGATTAATCGGTGAAAAACTGTTTTTT

clone_size: NA
d_call: NA
j_call: TRBJ2-2
v_call: TRBV7-2
cdr3_aa: CASSLRDTGGTGELFF
cdr3_nt: TGTGCCAGCAGCCTCCGGGACACCGGGGGCACCGGGGAGCTGTTTTTT

clone_size: NA
d_call: TRBD1
j_call: TRBJ2-7
v_call: TRBV5-6
cdr3_aa: CASSLTGSSYEQYF
cdr3_nt: TGTGCCAGCAGCCTGACAGGGAGTTCCTACGAGCAGTACTTC

clone_size: NA
d_call: NA
j_call: TRBJ2-1
v_call: TRBV7-3
cdr3_aa: CASAWGVGEQFF
cdr3_nt: TGTGCCAGCGCCTGGGGGGTTGGTGAGCAGTTCTTC

clone_size: NA
d_call: NA
j_call: TRBJ1-1
v_call: TRBV29-1
cdr3_aa: CSVVTGWTEAFF
cdr3_nt: TGCAGCGTCGTAACAGGGTGGACTGAAGCTTTCTTT

clone_size: NA
d_call: NA
j_call: TRBJ1-2
v_call: TRBV14
cdr3_aa: CASSQDIRGGPRAGGYGYTF
cdr3_nt: TGTGCCAGCAGCCAAGATATCAGGGGTGGACCGCGCGCGGGAGGCTATGGCTACACCTTC

clone_size: NA
d_call: NA
j_call: TRBJ1-4
v_call: TRBV6-1
cdr3_aa: CASGTDNLEKLFF
cdr3_nt: TGTGCCAGCGGGACCGATAATCTTGAAAAACTGTTTTTT